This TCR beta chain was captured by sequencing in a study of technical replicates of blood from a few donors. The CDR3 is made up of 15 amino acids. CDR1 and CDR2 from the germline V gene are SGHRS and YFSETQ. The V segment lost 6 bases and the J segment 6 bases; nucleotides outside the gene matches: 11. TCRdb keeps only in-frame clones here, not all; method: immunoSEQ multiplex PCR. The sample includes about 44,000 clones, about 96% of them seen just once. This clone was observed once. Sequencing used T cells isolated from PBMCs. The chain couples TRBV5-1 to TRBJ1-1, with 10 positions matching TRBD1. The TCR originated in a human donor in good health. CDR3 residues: CASNYPGTGAAEAFF. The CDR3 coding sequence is TGCGCCAGCAACTACCCCGGGACAGGGGCGGCTGAAGCTTTCTTT.